A few counts support the clone carrying this T cell receptor (beta chain). As yet, its antigen is unknown. This sample stems from a study of PD-L1 blockade in urothelial cancer. Study-level information: Blood analysis occurred 3 weeks (second dose) and 6 weeks after treatment start. Study-level results: A pretreatment blood TCR clonality that fell below the median predicted better progression-free and overall survival.

TCRdb keeps only in-frame clones here, not all; method: immunoSEQ multiplex PCR. The data contain over 35,000 clones, 85% of them singletons. The V and J ends lost 0 bases and 3 bases respectively, with 18 bases between them. Germline V gene data show CDR1 as LGHNT and CDR2 as FRNRAP. The CDR3 spans 18 residues. Stated time point: pretreatment peripheral blood. This specimen consisted of PBMCs, obtained around atezolizumab (anti-PD-L1) treatment. The rearrangement uses TRBV12-5 and TRBJ2-4; the D is unclear. The TCR sequence derives from an elderly man with urothelial cancer. The CDR3 bases are TGTGCTAGTGGTTTGGTAGCCCCTTCTCCGCGTTTCAAAAACATTCAGTACTTC. It codes for CASGLVAPSPRFKNIQYF.